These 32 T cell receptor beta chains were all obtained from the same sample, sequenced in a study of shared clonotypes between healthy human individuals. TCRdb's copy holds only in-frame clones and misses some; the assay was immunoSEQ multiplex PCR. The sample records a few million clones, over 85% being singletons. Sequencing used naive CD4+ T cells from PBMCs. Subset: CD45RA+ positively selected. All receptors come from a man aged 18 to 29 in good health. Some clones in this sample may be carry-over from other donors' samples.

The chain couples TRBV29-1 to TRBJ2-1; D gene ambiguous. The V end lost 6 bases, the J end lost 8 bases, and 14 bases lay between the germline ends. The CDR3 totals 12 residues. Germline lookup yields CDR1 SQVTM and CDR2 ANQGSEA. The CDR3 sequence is CSVILRPDEQFF. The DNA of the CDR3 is TGCAGCGTCATATTACGTCCGGATGAGCAGTTCTTC.

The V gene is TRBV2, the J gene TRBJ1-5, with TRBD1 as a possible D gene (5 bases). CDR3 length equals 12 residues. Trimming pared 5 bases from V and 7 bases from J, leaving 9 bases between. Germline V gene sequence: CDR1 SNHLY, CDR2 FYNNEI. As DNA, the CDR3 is TGTGCCAGCAGTTGGAACAGGCAGCCCCAGCATTTT. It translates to CASSWNRQPQHF.

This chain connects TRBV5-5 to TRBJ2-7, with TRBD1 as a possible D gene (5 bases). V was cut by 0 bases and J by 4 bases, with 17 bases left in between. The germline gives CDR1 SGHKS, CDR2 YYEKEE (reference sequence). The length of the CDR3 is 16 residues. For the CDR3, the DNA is TGTGCCAGCAGCTTGGATGGCCAGGGATTTAGTTACGAGCAGTACTTC. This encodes CASSLDGQGFSYEQYF.

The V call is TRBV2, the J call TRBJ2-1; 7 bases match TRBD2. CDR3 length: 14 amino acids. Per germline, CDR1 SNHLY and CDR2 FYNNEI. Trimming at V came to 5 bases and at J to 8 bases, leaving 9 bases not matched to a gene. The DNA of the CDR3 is TGTGCCAGCAGTACTACGCGGGAGTACGATGAGCAGTTCTTC. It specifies CASSTTREYDEQFF.

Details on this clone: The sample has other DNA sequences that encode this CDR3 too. The chain's CDR3 is CASSLPMGEAFF. CDR3 DNA sequence: TGTGCCAGCAGCTTACCCATGGGTGAAGCTTTCTTT. The chain couples TRBV7-9 to TRBJ1-1; unclear D gene. The V end was cut by 2 bases, the J end by 7 bases, with 8 bases between. Germline values: CDR1 SEHNR, CDR2 FQNEAQ (reference sequence). The CDR3 is 12 residues long. Filled out from reference TRBV7-9 and TRBJ1-1, the complete variable domain reads DTGVSQNPRHKITKRGQNVTFRCDPISEHNRLYWYRQTLGQGPEFLTYFQNEAQLEKSRLLSDRFSAERPKGSFSTLEIQRTEQGDSAMYLCASSLPMGEAFFGQGTRLTVV.

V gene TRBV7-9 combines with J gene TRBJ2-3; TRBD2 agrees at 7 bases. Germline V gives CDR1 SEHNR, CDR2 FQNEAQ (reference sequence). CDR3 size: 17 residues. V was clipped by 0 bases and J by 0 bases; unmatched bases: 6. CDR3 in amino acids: CASSLAQTSSSTDTQYF. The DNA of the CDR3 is TGTGCCAGCAGCTTAGCTCAGACTAGCTCGAGCACAGATACGCAGTATTTT.

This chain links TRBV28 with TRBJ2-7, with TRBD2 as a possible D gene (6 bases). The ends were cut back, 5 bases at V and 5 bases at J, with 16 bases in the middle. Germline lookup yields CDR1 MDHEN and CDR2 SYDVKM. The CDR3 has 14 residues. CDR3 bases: TGTGCCAGCAGTCCCCTGGGGGAGGAAGACGAGCAGTACTTC. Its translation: CASSPLGEEDEQYF. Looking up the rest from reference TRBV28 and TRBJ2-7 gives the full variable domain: DVKVTQSSRYLVKRTGEKVFLECVQDMDHENMFWYRQDPGLGLRLIYFSYDVKMKEKGDIPEGYSVSREKKERFSLILESASTNQTSMYLCASSPLGEEDEQYFGPGTRLTVT.

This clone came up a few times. CDR3 nucleotides: TGTGCCTGGAGTAAAGGACAGGGAGATGAAAAACTGTTTTTT. The encoded protein is CAWSKGQGDEKLFF. The chain recombines TRBV30 with TRBJ1-4; TRBD1 aligns across 8 bases. The germline CDR1 and CDR2 sequences are GTSNPN and SVGIG (reference sequence). The CDR3 has 14 residues. The trim removed 2 bases at V and 6 bases at J, leaving 5 bases unmatched.

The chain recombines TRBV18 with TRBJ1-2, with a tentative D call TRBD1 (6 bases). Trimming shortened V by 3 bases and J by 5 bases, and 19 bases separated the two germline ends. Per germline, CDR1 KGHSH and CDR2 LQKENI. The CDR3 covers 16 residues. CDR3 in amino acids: CASSPTRGGASYGYTF. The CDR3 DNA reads TGTGCCAGCTCACCGACCCGTGGGGGCGCGTCGTATGGCTACACCTTC.

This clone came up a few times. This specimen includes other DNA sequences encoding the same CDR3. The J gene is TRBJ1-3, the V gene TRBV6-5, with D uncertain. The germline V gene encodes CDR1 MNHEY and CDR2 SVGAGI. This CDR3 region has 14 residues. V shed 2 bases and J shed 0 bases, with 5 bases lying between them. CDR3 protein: CASSYRDSGNTIYF. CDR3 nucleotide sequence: TGTGCCAGCAGTTACCGGGACTCTGGAAACACCATATATTTT.

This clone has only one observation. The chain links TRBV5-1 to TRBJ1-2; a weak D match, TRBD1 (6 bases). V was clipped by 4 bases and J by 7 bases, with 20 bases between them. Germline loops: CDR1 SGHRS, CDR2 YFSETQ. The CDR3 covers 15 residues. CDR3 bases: TGCGCCAGCAGCACCTTTACCGCAGGGGAGAGTGGCTACACCTTC. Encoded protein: CASSTFTAGESGYTF. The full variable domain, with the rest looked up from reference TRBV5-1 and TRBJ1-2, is KAGVTQTPRYLIKTRGQQVTLSCSPISGHRSVSWYQQTPGQGLQFLFEYFSETQRNKGNFPGRFSGRQFSNSRSEMNVSTLELGDSALYLCASSTFTAGESGYTFGSGTRLTVV.

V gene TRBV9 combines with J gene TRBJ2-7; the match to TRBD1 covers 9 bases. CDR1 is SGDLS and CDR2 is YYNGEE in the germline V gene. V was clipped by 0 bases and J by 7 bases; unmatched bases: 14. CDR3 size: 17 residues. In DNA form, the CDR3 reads TGTGCCAGCAGCGTAGGGGCTCCCGGACAGGGGTCGGGAGAGCAGTACTTC. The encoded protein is CASSVGAPGQGSGEQYF.

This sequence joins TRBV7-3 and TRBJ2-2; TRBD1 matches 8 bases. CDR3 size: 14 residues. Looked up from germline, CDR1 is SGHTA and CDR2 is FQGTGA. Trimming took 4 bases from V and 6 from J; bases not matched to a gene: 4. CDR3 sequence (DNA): TGTGCCAGCAGCTCTGACAGGGGCTCCGGGGAGCTGTTTTTT. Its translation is CASSSDRGSGELFF.

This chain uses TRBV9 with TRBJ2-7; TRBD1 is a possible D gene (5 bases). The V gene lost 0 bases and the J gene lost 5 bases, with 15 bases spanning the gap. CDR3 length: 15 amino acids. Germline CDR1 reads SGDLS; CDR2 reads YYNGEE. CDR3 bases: TGTGCCAGCAGCGTAGATACAGGACGAACGAACGAGCAGTACTTC. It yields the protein CASSVDTGRTNEQYF.

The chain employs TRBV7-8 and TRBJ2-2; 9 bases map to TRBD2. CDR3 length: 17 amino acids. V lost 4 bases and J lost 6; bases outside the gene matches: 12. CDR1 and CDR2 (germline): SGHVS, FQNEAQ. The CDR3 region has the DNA TGTGCCAGCAGCTCGATGGCGGGAGGGCTGGATGCCGGGGAGCTGTTTTTT. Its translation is CASSSMAGGLDAGELFF.

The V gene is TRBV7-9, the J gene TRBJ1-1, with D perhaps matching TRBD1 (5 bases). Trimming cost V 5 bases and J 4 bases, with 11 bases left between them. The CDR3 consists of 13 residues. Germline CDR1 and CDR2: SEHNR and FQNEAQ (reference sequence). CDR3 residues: CASSTTGFTEAFF. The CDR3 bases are TGTGCCAGCAGCACAACAGGATTCACTGAAGCTTTCTTT.

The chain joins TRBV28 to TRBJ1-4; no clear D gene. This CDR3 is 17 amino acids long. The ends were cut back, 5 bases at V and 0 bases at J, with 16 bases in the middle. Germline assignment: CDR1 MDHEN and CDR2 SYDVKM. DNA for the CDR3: TGTGCCAGCAGTACCCAATCCAGCATCTCAACTAATGAAAAACTGTTTTTT. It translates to CASSTQSSISTNEKLFF.

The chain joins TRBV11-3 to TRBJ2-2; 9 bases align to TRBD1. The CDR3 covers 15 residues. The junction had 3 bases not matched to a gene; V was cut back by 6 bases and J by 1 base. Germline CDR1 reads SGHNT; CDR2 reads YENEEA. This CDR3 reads CASRRQGGNTGELFF. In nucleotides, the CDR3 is TGTGCCAGCAGAAGACAGGGGGGGAACACCGGGGAGCTGTTTTTT.

The CDR3 bases are TGTGCCAGCAGCCAACTAGCGGGAGCCGATACGCAGTATTTT. The encoded protein is CASSQLAGADTQYF. This chain links TRBV7-2 with TRBJ2-3, with TRBD2 matching 11 bases. This CDR3 is 14 amino acids long. V lost 5 bases, J lost 6 bases, and 4 bases stayed unmatched. Germline loops: CDR1 SGHTA, CDR2 FQGNSA.

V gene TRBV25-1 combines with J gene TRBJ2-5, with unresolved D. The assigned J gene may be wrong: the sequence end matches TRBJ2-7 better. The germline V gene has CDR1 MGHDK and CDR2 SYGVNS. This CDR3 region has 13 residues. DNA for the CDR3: TGTGCCAGCAGGGCGGCGAGCTCCTACGAGCAGTACTTC. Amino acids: CASRAASSYEQYF.

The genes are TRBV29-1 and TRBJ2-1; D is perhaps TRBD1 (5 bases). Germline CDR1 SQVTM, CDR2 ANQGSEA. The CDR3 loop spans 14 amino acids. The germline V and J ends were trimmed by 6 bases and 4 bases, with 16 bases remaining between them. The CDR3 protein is CSVQTTRVYNEQFF. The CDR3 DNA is TGCAGCGTCCAGACGACCAGGGTGTACAATGAGCAGTTCTTC.

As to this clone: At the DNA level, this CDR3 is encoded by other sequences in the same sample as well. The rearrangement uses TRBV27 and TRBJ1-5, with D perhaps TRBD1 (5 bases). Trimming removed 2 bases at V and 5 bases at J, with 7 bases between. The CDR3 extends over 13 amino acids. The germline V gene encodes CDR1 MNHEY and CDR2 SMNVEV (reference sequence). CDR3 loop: CASSLRGDQPQHF. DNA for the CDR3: TGTGCCAGCAGTTTAAGAGGGGATCAGCCCCAGCATTTT.

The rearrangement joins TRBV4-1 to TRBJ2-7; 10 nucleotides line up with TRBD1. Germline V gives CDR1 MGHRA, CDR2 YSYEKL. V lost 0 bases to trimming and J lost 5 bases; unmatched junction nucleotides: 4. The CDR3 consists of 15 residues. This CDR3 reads CASSQEGTGDHEQYF. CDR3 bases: TGCGCCAGCAGCCAAGAGGGGACAGGGGACCACGAGCAGTACTTC.

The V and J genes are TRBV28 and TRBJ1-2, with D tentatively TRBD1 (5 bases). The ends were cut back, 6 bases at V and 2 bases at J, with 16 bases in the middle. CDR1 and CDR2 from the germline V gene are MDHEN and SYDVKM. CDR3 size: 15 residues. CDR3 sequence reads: CASSPGGADNYGYTF. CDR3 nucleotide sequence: TGTGCCAGCAGCCCAGGTGGGGCGGACAACTATGGCTACACCTTC.

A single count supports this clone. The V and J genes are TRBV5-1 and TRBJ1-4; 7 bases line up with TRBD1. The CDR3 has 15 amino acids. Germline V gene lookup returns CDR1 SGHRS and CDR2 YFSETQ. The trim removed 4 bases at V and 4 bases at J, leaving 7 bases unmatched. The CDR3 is CASSTGQANNEKLFF. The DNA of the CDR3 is TGCGCCAGCAGCACCGGACAGGCTAATAATGAAAAACTGTTTTTT.

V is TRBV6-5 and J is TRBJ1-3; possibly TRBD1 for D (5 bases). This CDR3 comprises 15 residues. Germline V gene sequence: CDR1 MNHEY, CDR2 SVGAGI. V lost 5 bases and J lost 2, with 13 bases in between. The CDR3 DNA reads TGTGCCAGCAGTACTCGACAGCCTACTGGAAACACCATATATTTT. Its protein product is CASSTRQPTGNTIYF.

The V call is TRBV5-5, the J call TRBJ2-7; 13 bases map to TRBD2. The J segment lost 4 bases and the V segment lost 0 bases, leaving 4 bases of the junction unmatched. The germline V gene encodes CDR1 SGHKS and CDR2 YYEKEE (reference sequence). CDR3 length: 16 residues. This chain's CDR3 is CASSLGTSGSGYEQYF. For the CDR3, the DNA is TGTGCCAGCAGCTTGGGGACTAGCGGGAGCGGGTACGAGCAGTACTTC.

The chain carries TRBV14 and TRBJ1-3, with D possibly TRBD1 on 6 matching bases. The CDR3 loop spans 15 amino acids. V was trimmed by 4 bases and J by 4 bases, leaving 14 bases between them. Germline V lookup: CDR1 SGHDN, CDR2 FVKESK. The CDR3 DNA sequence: TGTGCCAGCAGCCCTCCGTCAGGGGCAGGAAACACCATATATTTT. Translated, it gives CASSPPSGAGNTIYF.

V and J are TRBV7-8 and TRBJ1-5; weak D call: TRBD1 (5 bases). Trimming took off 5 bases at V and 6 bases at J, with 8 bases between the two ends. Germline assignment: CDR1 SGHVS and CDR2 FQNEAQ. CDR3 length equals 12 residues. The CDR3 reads CASSQGGQPQHF. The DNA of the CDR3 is TGTGCCAGCAGCCAGGGCGGTCAGCCCCAGCATTTT.

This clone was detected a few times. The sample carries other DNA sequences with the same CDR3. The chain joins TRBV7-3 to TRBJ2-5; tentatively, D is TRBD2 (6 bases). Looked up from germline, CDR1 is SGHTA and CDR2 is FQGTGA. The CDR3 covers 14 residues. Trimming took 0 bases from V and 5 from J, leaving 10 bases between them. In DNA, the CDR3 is TGTGCCAGCAGCTTAACCGGGGGTAGCGAGACCCAGTACTTC. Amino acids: CASSLTGGSETQYF.

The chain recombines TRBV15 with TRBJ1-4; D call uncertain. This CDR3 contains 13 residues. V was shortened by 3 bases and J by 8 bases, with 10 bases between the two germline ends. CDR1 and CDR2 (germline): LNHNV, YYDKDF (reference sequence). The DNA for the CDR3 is TGTGCCACCAGCAGTCTGACGGGGGAAAAACTGTTTTTT. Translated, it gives CATSSLTGEKLFF.

In DNA, the CDR3 is TGTGCCAGCAGTTTCGTCTTCGCGGGAGCGAGAAGCTCCTACAATGAGCAGTTCTTC. Translated: CASSFVFAGARSSYNEQFF. The chain joins TRBV28 to TRBJ2-1; TRBD2 matches at 7 bases. CDR3 size: 19 residues. Germline values: CDR1 MDHEN, CDR2 SYDVKM. V shed 3 bases and J 0 bases; nucleotides not matched to a gene: 14.